The clone carrying this T cell receptor beta chain was counted only a few times. Study processing details: For nucleated cells, counts were estimated from reference gene primer amplification. Sequencing used immunoSEQ multiplex PCR; TCRdb keeps in-frame clones, though not all of them. V and J calls plus clone size are reproduced from that table; the DNA served to infer D and trimming. The table shows around 64,000 clones, with just over 85% occurring only once. The source of the sample is a study of blood T cell repertoires in COVID-19. The overall study: From the United States, Italy and Spain came samples of acute and convalescent COVID-19. PBMCs, B-cell-depleted T cells, or T cells were the source of the cDNA or gDNA that made up the material.

V was shortened by 2 bases and J by 1 base, with 11 bases between the two germline ends. Germline lookup yields CDR1 LNHDA and CDR2 SQIVND (reference sequence). CDR3 length equals 16 residues. Sequenced sample: peripheral blood. J is TRBJ2-2 and V is TRBV19; no reliable D call. The receptor was derived from a man aged 45 to 65 with active COVID-19. The CDR3 spells CASSIIPPVNTGELFF. CDR3 in DNA: TGTGCCAGTAGTATAATACCGCCAGTGAACACCGGGGAGCTGTTTTTT.